This T cell receptor (beta chain) is drawn from a study of identical twins. Only healthy Caucasians were enrolled as donors. Points on this clonotype: What it binds is unknown.

Trimming at V came to 5 bases and at J to 8 bases, leaving 3 bases not matched to a gene. The CDR3 consists of 13 residues. In germline, CDR1 is SGHTA, CDR2 FQGNSA. Each CDR3 protein gets one entry after TCRdb re-called the 5' RACE reads with MiXCR. The top ten clones hold 0.45% to 0.5% of a sample with 400,000 to 600,000 distinct CDR3 sequences, around 24% of them seen once. Notes on the study in general: With monozygotic twins, out-of-frame TCR alpha sharing exceeded what models estimated. Sharing of beta out-of-frame sequences by twins showed a weaker excess.

The same data also went into a second study, on yellow fever vaccine responses in identical twins.

This clonotype originated in a woman between 18 and 29 years old in good health. V gene TRBV7-2 combines with J gene TRBJ2-4; TRBD1 aligns across 10 bases. Sequenced: CD4+ T cells sorted from blood. This CDR3 reads CASSQDRGYIQYF. CDR3 nucleotides: TGTGCCAGCAGCCAGGACAGGGGGTACATTCAGTACTTC.